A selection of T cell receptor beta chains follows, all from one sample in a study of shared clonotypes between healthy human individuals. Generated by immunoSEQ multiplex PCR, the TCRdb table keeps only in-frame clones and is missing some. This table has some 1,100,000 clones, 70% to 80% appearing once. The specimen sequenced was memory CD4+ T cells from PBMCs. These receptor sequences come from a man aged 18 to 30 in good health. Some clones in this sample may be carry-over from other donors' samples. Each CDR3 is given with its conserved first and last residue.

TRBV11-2,CASRRGGAIGTQYF
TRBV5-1,CASSLEAAGELFF
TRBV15,CATSSTGTKNIQYF
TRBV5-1,CASSVVLAGSYNEQFF
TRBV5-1,CASSPDRGDDTQYF
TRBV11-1,CASSPIGGSTDTQYF
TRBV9,CASSVDGSTEAFF
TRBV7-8,CASSPDPGAQYF
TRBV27,CASSLYTGTDNEQFF
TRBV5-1,CASSTPGLAMGASYNEQFF
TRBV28,CASTRGARTGLGEKLFF
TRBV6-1,CASSELVLVSSYEQYF
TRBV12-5,CASGPMGQQETQYF
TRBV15,CATTRDRGEVYTF
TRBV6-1,CASSGIGQGPYEQYF
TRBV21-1,CASIRTGGDVYGYTF
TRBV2,CASTLGLNTEAFF
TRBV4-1,CASSQDGRVPRELFF
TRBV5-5,CASRPGQNSGNTIYF
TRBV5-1,CASSYTSGRASLNEQFF
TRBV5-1,CASSLGRWGSDYGYTF
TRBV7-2,CASSQDYEAQYF
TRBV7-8,CASSLDRDRGTGELFF
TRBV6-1,CASRELTGTQGLNF
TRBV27,CASKGVRLAGADTQYF
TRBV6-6,CASSYGRDEAFF
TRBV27,CASSSILAEETQYF
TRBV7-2,CASSLDRGPYNEQFF
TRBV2,CASSPKGSSDTQYF
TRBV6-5,CASSPQAMNTEAFF
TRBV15,CATSRMEWDRGQETEAFF
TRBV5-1,CASSLAEGYPRFF
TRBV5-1,CASSLQGSNQPQHF